Listed below are T cell receptor beta chains from one sample, sequenced in a study of identical twins. TCRdb reprocessed the 5' RACE reads with MiXCR, giving one entry per CDR3 protein. The data show about 480,000 distinct CDR3 sequences, 14% seen once. The same data also went into a second study, on yellow fever vaccine responses in identical twins.

Material: CD4+ T cells sorted from blood. These receptors were obtained from a young woman in good health. CDR3s include the opening cysteine and the closing phenylalanine or tryptophan. Fields, in order: clone size, D gene, J gene, V gene, CDR3 protein, CDR3 DNA. The D gene is left open where the match is weak. Size tells how often a clone was seen (once, few, many) or the class of an expanded clone, and some rows leave it out.

size: few; D: NA; J: TRBJ2-2; V: TRBV2; CDR3: CASSEVTPITGELFF; DNA: TGTGCCAGCAGTGAAGTTACCCCGATCACCGGGGAGCTGTTTTTT
size: few; D: NA; J: TRBJ1-2; V: TRBV2; CDR3: CASTVVRGYTF; DNA: TGTGCCAGCACCGTAGTACGTGGCTACACCTTC
size: NA; D: NA; J: TRBJ2-1; V: TRBV6-5; CDR3: CASSYSSSSYNEQFF; DNA: TGTGCCAGCAGTTACTCCTCGAGCTCCTACAATGAGCAGTTCTTC
size: many; D: NA; J: TRBJ2-1; V: TRBV12-3/TRBV12-4; CDR3: CASNKGGPDYNEQFF; DNA: TGTGCCAGCAACAAGGGGGGACCGGACTACAATGAGCAGTTCTTC
size: NA; D: NA; J: TRBJ1-1; V: TRBV27; CDR3: CASSLRMAGRAFF; DNA: TGTGCCAGCAGTCTCCGGATGGCCGGACGAGCTTTCTTT
size: NA; D: NA; J: TRBJ2-7; V: TRBV29-1; CDR3: CSVGDIVSQYF; DNA: TGCAGCGTTGGGGACATAGTATCGCAGTACTTC
size: NA; D: NA; J: TRBJ1-1; V: TRBV12-3/TRBV12-4; CDR3: CASSLARQIMNTEAFF; DNA: TGTGCCAGCAGTTTAGCGCGACAGATCATGAACACTGAAGCTTTCTTT
size: NA; D: TRBD2; J: TRBJ2-1; V: TRBV7-2; CDR3: CASSSTGREVYNEQFF; DNA: TGTGCCAGCAGCTCAACAGGGCGGGAGGTCTACAATGAGCAGTTCTTC
size: NA; D: TRBD2; J: TRBJ2-5; V: TRBV11-2; CDR3: CASSRGTSGTIETQYF; DNA: TGTGCCAGCAGTCGTGGGACTAGCGGGACTATAGAGACCCAGTACTTC
size: few; D: TRBD1; J: TRBJ2-2; V: TRBV24-1; CDR3: CATSDPGTALTGELFF; DNA: TGTGCCACCAGTGACCCCGGGACAGCGCTCACCGGGGAGCTGTTTTTT
size: many; D: NA; J: TRBJ2-1; V: TRBV5-1; CDR3: CASSLGEPYNEQFF; DNA: TGCGCCAGCAGCTTGGGGGAACCCTACAATGAGCAGTTCTTC
size: few; D: NA; J: TRBJ2-4; V: TRBV12-3/TRBV12-4; CDR3: CASSTGTNIQYF; DNA: TGTGCCAGCAGCACAGGCACAAACATTCAGTACTTC
size: NA; D: TRBD2; J: TRBJ2-2; V: TRBV4-3; CDR3: CASSPFRGSGKLNTGELFF; DNA: TGCGCCAGCAGCCCTTTTCGGGGTAGCGGGAAACTCAACACCGGGGAGCTGTTTTTT
size: few; D: NA; J: TRBJ2-6; V: TRBV27; CDR3: CASSSNRISGANVLTF; DNA: TGTGCCAGCAGTAGCAACAGGATCTCTGGGGCCAACGTCCTGACTTTC
size: many; D: NA; J: TRBJ2-3; V: TRBV4-3; CDR3: CASSQDPPGSVTDTQYF; DNA: TGCGCCAGCAGCCAAGATCCCCCCGGGAGCGTCACAGATACGCAGTATTTT
size: NA; D: NA; J: TRBJ2-5; V: TRBV10-3; CDR3: CAISDFGETQYF; DNA: TGTGCCATCAGTGACTTCGGAGAGACCCAGTACTTC
size: NA; D: TRBD2; J: TRBJ2-1; V: TRBV6-1; CDR3: CASRLAGGWNEQFF; DNA: TGTGCCAGCAGGCTAGCGGGGGGTTGGAATGAGCAGTTCTTC
size: few; D: NA; J: TRBJ2-3; V: TRBV6-1; CDR3: CASRRGATDTQYF; DNA: TGTGCCAGCAGGCGCGGGGCAACAGATACGCAGTATTTT
size: once; D: TRBD2; J: TRBJ2-1; V: TRBV20-1; CDR3: CSARSGRGPNEQFF; DNA: TGCAGTGCCAGAAGCGGGAGGGGGCCCAATGAGCAGTTCTTC
size: few; D: TRBD2; J: TRBJ2-1; V: TRBV12-3/TRBV12-4; CDR3: CASTETSGVLAQFF; DNA: TGTGCCAGCACCGAGACTAGCGGGGTTTTAGCGCAGTTCTTC
size: NA; D: NA; J: TRBJ2-2; V: TRBV11-3; CDR3: CASSLVRGAGELFF; DNA: TGTGCCAGCAGCTTAGTACGTGGAGCCGGGGAGCTGTTTTTT
size: many; D: NA; J: TRBJ2-7; V: TRBV12-3/TRBV12-4; CDR3: CASSFYTNTYEQYF; DNA: TGTGCCAGCAGTTTTTATACAAATACCTACGAGCAGTACTTC
size: NA; D: TRBD2; J: TRBJ2-7; V: TRBV3-1; CDR3: CASSLSGSPRYEQYF; DNA: TGTGCCAGCAGCCTCAGCGGGAGTCCCCGCTACGAGCAGTACTTC
size: NA; D: TRBD1; J: TRBJ2-6; V: TRBV12-3/TRBV12-4; CDR3: CASSSLGTGVGNVLTF; DNA: TGTGCCAGCAGCTCACTCGGGACAGGGGTGGGCAACGTCCTGACTTTC
size: few; D: TRBD2; J: TRBJ2-6; V: TRBV14; CDR3: CASRSSGGANVLTF; DNA: TGTGCCAGCAGGTCTAGCGGGGGGGCCAACGTCCTGACTTTC
size: few; D: TRBD1; J: TRBJ2-7; V: TRBV20-1; CDR3: CSARDRTGGKYEQYF; DNA: TGCAGTGCTAGAGATAGGACAGGGGGCAAGTACGAGCAGTACTTC
size: NA; D: NA; J: TRBJ2-2; V: TRBV20-1; CDR3: CSARLEPRGFGTGELFF; DNA: TGCAGTGCTAGGCTTGAACCGCGGGGTTTCGGCACCGGGGAGCTGTTTTTT
size: NA; D: NA; J: TRBJ1-4; V: TRBV6-1; CDR3: CASSVRDIEKLFF; DNA: TGTGCCAGCAGTGTCCGGGACATTGAAAAACTGTTTTTT
size: few; D: NA; J: TRBJ1-1; V: TRBV29-1; CDR3: CSVEDRAGTEAFF; DNA: TGCAGCGTTGAAGATCGGGCAGGCACTGAAGCTTTCTTT
size: few; D: NA; J: TRBJ2-5; V: TRBV20-1; CDR3: CSAERPGLGQETQYF; DNA: TGCAGTGCGGAAAGACCGGGACTTGGCCAAGAGACCCAGTACTTC
size: few; D: NA; J: TRBJ2-1; V: TRBV19; CDR3: CASRSYSTSYNEQFF; DNA: TGTGCCAGTAGGTCATATTCTACCTCCTACAATGAGCAGTTCTTC
size: NA; D: TRBD2; J: TRBJ2-5; V: TRBV28; CDR3: CASLGGVETQYF; DNA: TGTGCCTCCCTTGGGGGGGTCGAGACCCAGTACTTC
size: NA; D: NA; J: TRBJ1-1; V: TRBV29-1; CDR3: CSVEFMSVTEAFF; DNA: TGCAGCGTTGAATTTATGTCCGTTACTGAAGCTTTCTTT
size: NA; D: NA; J: TRBJ1-1; V: TRBV12-3/TRBV12-4; CDR3: CASSIETGRAEAFF; DNA: TGTGCCAGCAGTATAGAGACGGGAAGAGCTGAAGCTTTCTTT
size: few; D: NA; J: TRBJ2-7; V: TRBV15; CDR3: CATSRPPGVEQYF; DNA: TGTGCCACCAGCAGACCGCCGGGGGTCGAGCAGTACTTC
size: NA; D: NA; J: TRBJ1-4; V: TRBV12-3/TRBV12-4; CDR3: CASSLGLDRINEKLFF; DNA: TGTGCCAGCAGTTTAGGCCTAGACAGGATAAATGAAAAACTGTTTTTT
size: many; D: TRBD2; J: TRBJ2-1; V: TRBV6-2/TRBV6-3; CDR3: CASSRLAQTYNEQFF; DNA: TGTGCCAGCAGTCGACTAGCGCAAACCTACAATGAGCAGTTCTTC
size: NA; D: NA; J: TRBJ2-1; V: TRBV4-3; CDR3: CASSQDGRVEQFF; DNA: TGCGCCAGCAGCCAAGATGGGCGAGTTGAGCAGTTCTTC
size: NA; D: TRBD1; J: TRBJ1-2; V: TRBV5-1; CDR3: CASSLSTGGTDGYTF; DNA: TGCGCCAGCAGCCTATCGACAGGGGGAACGGATGGCTACACCTTC
size: NA; D: NA; J: TRBJ2-4; V: TRBV28; CDR3: CATLRGAAKNIQYF; DNA: TGTGCCACCCTACGGGGGGCCGCCAAAAACATTCAGTACTTC
size: NA; D: NA; J: TRBJ2-2; V: TRBV9; CDR3: CASSVAPHTGELFF; DNA: TGTGCCAGCAGCGTAGCTCCTCACACCGGGGAGCTGTTTTTT
size: NA; D: TRBD2; J: TRBJ2-3; V: TRBV12-3/TRBV12-4; CDR3: CASSYPSGGQDTQYF; DNA: TGTGCCAGCAGTTACCCCAGCGGGGGACAAGATACGCAGTATTTT
size: few; D: NA; J: TRBJ1-1; V: TRBV18; CDR3: CASSGDVRTEAFF; DNA: TGTGCCAGCTCAGGGGATGTTCGGACTGAAGCTTTCTTT
size: few; D: NA; J: TRBJ2-1; V: TRBV21-1; CDR3: CASRIIGTSGRRGAYNEQFF; DNA: TGTGCCAGCAGGATTATTGGGACTAGCGGGAGAAGAGGGGCCTACAATGAGCAGTTCTTC
size: few; D: NA; J: TRBJ1-2; V: TRBV6-5; CDR3: CASSYRQQGYGYTF; DNA: TGTGCCAGCAGTTACAGGCAGCAAGGGTATGGCTACACCTTC
size: few; D: NA; J: TRBJ2-2; V: TRBV28; CDR3: CASSLWPGHNTGELFF; DNA: TGTGCCAGCAGTTTGTGGCCGGGACATAACACCGGGGAGCTGTTTTTT
size: NA; D: TRBD2; J: TRBJ2-7; V: TRBV6-1; CDR3: CASRPGLAGGHHGF; DNA: TGTGCCAGCAGACCGGGACTAGCGGGGGGCCATCACGGATTC
size: NA; D: TRBD1; J: TRBJ2-1; V: TRBV28; CDR3: CASTYSTGGSYNEQFF; DNA: TGTGCCAGCACCTACTCGACAGGGGGTTCCTACAATGAGCAGTTCTTC
size: NA; D: NA; J: TRBJ2-7; V: TRBV6-1; CDR3: CASSRRTTQTHEQYF; DNA: TGTGCCAGCAGTCGACGGACTACCCAAACCCACGAGCAGTACTTC
size: NA; D: NA; J: TRBJ1-1; V: TRBV5-1; CDR3: CASSGDTAGPTEAFF; DNA: TGCGCCAGCAGCGGGGATACAGCCGGCCCCACTGAAGCTTTCTTT
size: NA; D: TRBD1; J: TRBJ2-3; V: TRBV2; CDR3: CASRGQGVDTQYF; DNA: TGTGCCAGCAGGGGACAGGGGGTAGATACGCAGTATTTT
size: NA; D: NA; J: TRBJ2-1; V: TRBV19; CDR3: CASSSVGMTRGSYNEQFF; DNA: TGTGCCAGTAGTTCGGTAGGGATGACCCGGGGCTCCTACAATGAGCAGTTCTTC
size: NA; D: NA; J: TRBJ1-5; V: TRBV2; CDR3: CASRAGNALNQPQHF; DNA: TGTGCCAGCAGAGCCGGGAACGCTCTAAATCAGCCCCAGCATTTT